Below, one TCR beta chain is given with its context. A much larger clone differs by one base, so this may be a read error. The sample originates from a study of blood T cells in healthy people across ages. Through a sample-barcoded 5' primer and a J-beta primer mix, a second PCR was run for roughly 6 to 11 cycles. Using its own MiXCR run on the 5' RACE reads, TCRdb lists one record per CDR3 protein. The sample carries 750,000 to 950,000 distinct CDR3 sequences, 25% to 30% recorded once. The CDR3 covers 13 residues. The germline gives CDR1 SQVTM, CDR2 ANQGSEA. This sample also belongs to another study, concerning T cells of mothers and their children.

The sequenced sample consisted of blood. This chain connects TRBV29-1 to TRBJ2-7, with D maybe TRBD1 (6 bases). The sequence came from a woman in her 40s in good health. The CDR3 nucleotides read TGCGCGACTTCCGGGGCAGGGGTCCACGAGCAGTACTTC. This sequence encodes CATSGAGVHEQYF.